A single sample is the source of the 3 T cell receptor beta chains below, sequenced in a study of blood T cells in healthy people across ages (dated by TCRdb to between 2015 and 2016). Libraries were made using 5' RACE. Sequencing was carried out with an Illumina HiSeq 2500. A second PCR of about 6 to 11 cycles was run with a J-beta primer mix and a sample-barcoded 5' primer. TCRdb cleaned the public reads at Q25 with fastp, built clones with MiXCR and kept in-frame beta chains. For every CDR3 protein sequence, its rows merge into one entry that carries the most common genes and DNA. Recorded for this sample are around 1,100,000 distinct CDR3 sequences; less than 45% of them occurred a single time. Under 15% of the sample is in the top ten clones. Input material: blood. These receptors originate from a man younger than 30 in good health.

This clonotype showed up just a few times. This sequence joins TRBV7-9 and TRBJ2-3; 14 positions match TRBD2. The J segment lost 2 bases and the V segment lost 4 bases, leaving 8 bases of the junction unmatched. The CDR3 spans 18 residues. Germline V gene data show CDR1 as SEHNR and CDR2 as FQNEAQ (reference sequence). CDR3: CASSSPGLAGGHTDTQYF. The CDR3 region has the DNA TGTGCCAGCAGCTCCCCAGGACTAGCGGGGGGACACACAGATACGCAGTATTTT.

A few counts support this clonotype. The CDR3 coding sequence is TGTGCCAGCAGTTCAGACAGGGGAGGGGGCGGCTACACCTTC. Translation gives CASSSDRGGGGYTF. The chain employs TRBV6-6 and TRBJ1-2; 8 nucleotides align to TRBD1. Germline CDR1 is MNHNY and CDR2 is SVGAGI (reference sequence). Trimming took 4 bases from V and 8 from J; bases not matched to a gene: 9. The CDR3 loop spans 14 amino acids.

The chain combines TRBV6-5 with TRBJ2-7, with TRBD2 identical over 8 bases. The J call may be in error: the DNA end matches TRBJ2-4 better. The length of the CDR3 is 16 residues. Per germline, CDR1 MNHEY and CDR2 SVGAGI. CDR3 amino acids: CASSYSSLAGKNIQYF. CDR3 DNA: TGTGCCAGCAGTTACTCGAGCCTAGCGGGCAAAAACATTCAGTACTTC.